This T cell receptor beta chain emerged from a study of technical replicates of blood from four donors. Here immunoSEQ multiplex PCR was the method, and the copy in TCRdb shows in-frame clones only, minus some. This table holds 85,000 to 100,000 clones, approximately 94% found once. The count of this clone is one. What was sequenced was T cells isolated from PBMCs. The sequence was obtained from a human donor in good health.

The CDR3 bases are TGTGCCAGCAGTTTAATACAGGGGGTCGAGCAGTACTTC. This encodes CASSLIQGVEQYF. This chain uses TRBV28 with TRBJ2-7; 8 nucleotides line up with TRBD1. Germline-derived CDR1 and CDR2 are MDHEN and SYDVKM. V lost 2 bases and J lost 6; bases outside the gene matches: 3. CDR3 length: 13 amino acids.